Listed below are T cell receptor beta chains from one sample, sequenced in a study of CD8+ T cells in alopecia areata. The protocol was immunoSEQ multiplex PCR, while the TCRdb copy is restricted to in-frame clones and leaves out a portion. The sample yields some 200,000 clones, 60% to 70% seen once. The sample consisted of CD4+ T cells sorted from blood, taken at week 4, from a patient treated with tofacitinib. The receptors stem from a human donor with alopecia areata. The CDR3 runs from the conserved cysteine through the conserved F or W. The order of the fields is CDR3 DNA, CDR3 protein, V gene, J gene, D gene, clone size. A D gene is named only where the DNA matches it firmly. The listing skips clone size in some rows; elsewhere it reads once, few, many or a size class.

TGCGCCAGCAGCTGGGAGCAGGTGGCGAAGACCCAGTACTTC	CASSWEQVAKTQYF	TRBV5-1	TRBJ2-5	.	.
TGCGCCAGCAGCCAAGACAGGAGTACAGATACGCAGTATTTT	CASSQDRSTDTQYF	TRBV4-1	TRBJ2-3	.	.
TGTGCCAGCACACGACAGGGGGCCTATGGCTACACCTTC	CASTRQGAYGYTF	TRBV25-1	TRBJ1-2	TRBD1	.
TGTGCCAGCAGCTTAGCAAACCAGGAAGAGACCCAGTACTTC	CASSLANQEETQYF	TRBV7-9	TRBJ2-5	.	.
TGCGCCAGCAGCCCGGAGGGACAGGACCCCTACGAGCAGTACTTC	CASSPEGQDPYEQYF	TRBV4-3	TRBJ2-7	TRBD1	few
TGCAGCGTTTCGCCCGCAGCTAACTATGGCTACACCTTC	CSVSPAANYGYTF	TRBV29-1	TRBJ1-2	.	.
TGCAGCGTTCGAACCACTAACTATGGCTACACCTTC	CSVRTTNYGYTF	TRBV29-1	TRBJ1-2	.	once
TGTGCCACCAGCAGAGATCACGGGGGGTCGTACAATGAGCAGTTCTTC	CATSRDHGGSYNEQFF	TRBV15	TRBJ2-1	TRBD2	.
TGTGCCAGCAGCTCTAGGGACAGGGCGACGCAGTATTTT	CASSSRDRATQYF	TRBV5-4	TRBJ2-3	TRBD1	few
TGTGCCAGCAGCGGGACGGATGTTAATTCACCCCTCCACTTT	CASSGTDVNSPLHF	TRBV5-6	TRBJ1-6	.	.
TGTGCCAGCAGTCTGAGACTTGGCCCTGGCTACACCTTC	CASSLRLGPGYTF	TRBV2	TRBJ1-2	.	.
TGTGCCAGTACCCTACGGGGGGGCTCCTACAATGAGCAGTTCTTC	CASTLRGGSYNEQFF	TRBV19	TRBJ2-1	TRBD2	few
TGTGCCTGGACCGGGCAGACGAACACTGAAGCTTTCTTT	CAWTGQTNTEAFF	TRBV30	TRBJ1-1	.	.
TGTGCCAGCAGTTACCAGGGGGGTAGGGATCAGCCCCAGCATTTT	CASSYQGGRDQPQHF	TRBV6-5	TRBJ1-5	TRBD1	few
TGTGCCTGGAGTATGGGTTCTGGGGCCAACGTCCTGACTTTC	CAWSMGSGANVLTF	TRBV30	TRBJ2-6	.	.
TGTGCCTGGGGGACTGGACAGATTGGTGAAAAACTGTTTTTT	CAWGTGQIGEKLFF	TRBV30	TRBJ1-4	.	.
TGCAGCGTTGAACAGGGGACCGATACGCAGTATTTT	CSVEQGTDTQYF	TRBV29-1	TRBJ2-3	.	few
TGCGCCAGCAGTCCTAGCGGGGGGATCAACACCGGGGAGCTGTTTTTT	CASSPSGGINTGELFF	TRBV23-1	TRBJ2-2	TRBD2	.
TGCAGCGTTCACGGCCGGGGAGGGGAATATGGCTACACCTTC	CSVHGRGGEYGYTF	TRBV29-1	TRBJ1-2	.	.
TGTGCCTGGGAGAGGGGGAATGGCTACACCTTC	CAWERGNGYTF	TRBV30	TRBJ1-2	.	.
TGCAGCGTTGGACGGGACACCTACGAGCAGTACTTC	CSVGRDTYEQYF	TRBV29-1	TRBJ2-7	.	once
TGTGCCAGCAGACGGGACAGGGGCTCTGGAAACACCATATATTTT	CASRRDRGSGNTIYF	TRBV7-9	TRBJ1-3	TRBD1	many
TGCAGCGTCTCCGGGGGACAGACCGTCTTGAACACTGAAGCTTTCTTT	CSVSGGQTVLNTEAFF	TRBV29-1	TRBJ1-1	TRBD1	.
TGTGCCGCGCGGGCCTCGCAGTATTTT	CAARASQYF	TRBV6-1	TRBJ2-3	.	.
TGTGCCAGCAGCTTATGGGAAGGAGCATCTGGGGCCAACGTCCTGACTTTC	CASSLWEGASGANVLTF	TRBV5-6	TRBJ2-6	.	many
TGTGCCAGCAGCTACAGGGGCGATGAGCAGTTCTTC	CASSYRGDEQFF	TRBV9	TRBJ2-1	TRBD1	.
TGCAGCGAACCATCAACGCCGTGGGGGCGCCGGGCAGATACGCAGTATTTT	CSEPSTPWGRRADTQYF	TRBV29-1	TRBJ2-3	.	.
TGCGCCAGCAGCTTGGACAGCGAGCAGTACTTC	CASSLDSEQYF	TRBV5-1	TRBJ2-7	.	.
TGCGCCAGCAGCTTGACGGGATCCTACGAGCAGTACTTC	CASSLTGSYEQYF	TRBV5-1	TRBJ2-7	.	.
TGTGCCAGCAGCGGACAGTATGGCTACACCTTC	CASSGQYGYTF	TRBV7-2	TRBJ1-2	.	.